This T cell receptor beta chain was recorded in a study of T cell responses to AZD1222 COVID-19 vaccine. The data were produced by immunoSEQ multiplex PCR, yet TCRdb's version contains in-frame clones alone and is incomplete. Counted here are roughly 83,000 clones, about 82% occurring once; the ten biggest clones make up 8.7%. The germline V gene encodes CDR1 SNHLY and CDR2 FYNNEI. The CDR3 is made up of 15 amino acids. V was clipped by 5 bases and J by 2 bases; unmatched bases: 8. Specimen: peripheral blood, collected on day 0 of AZD1222 vaccination. The sequence derives from an adult in good health. The chain links TRBV2 to TRBJ2-7, with 8 bases lining up with TRBD2. The CDR3, as DNA: TGTGCCAGCAGTCCTCGTGGAGCGGGAGCCTACGAGCAGTACTTC. Protein sequence: CASSPRGAGAYEQYF.